This TCR beta chain was recovered during a study of stem cell transplantation in POMP-related autoinflammatory disease. About the study: Before transplant: CD4+ naive skewing, low CD8+ proportions, reduced cytokine secretion. Whole-study findings and limits: In patients with PRAID, every analyzed T-cell subset tended to show lower diversity and higher clonality. In PRAID patients, the number of distinct TRB V-J gene pairings was restricted.

PRAID featured prominent immunodeficiency. In germline, CDR1 is SGHRS, CDR2 YFSETQ. The CDR3 runs 14 residues. Trimming stripped 0 bases from V and 5 bases from J, with 6 bases between. Method: immunoSEQ multiplex PCR; TCRdb's copy keeps in-frame clones and lacks some. The sample carries some 29,000 clones, roughly 88% recorded once. A remark on this clone: Its matching antigen is unknown.

This material consisted of CD4+ T cells from PBMCs, taken before stem cell transplantation. The chain employs TRBV5-1 and TRBJ1-6; D call uncertain. This sequence was found in a human donor with POMP-related autoinflammation and immune dysregulation (PRAID). The chain's CDR3 is CASSLGGNNSPLHF. The CDR3, as DNA: TGCGCCAGCAGCTTGGGCGGCAATAATTCACCCCTCCACTTT. Full variable domain (rest looked up from reference TRBV5-1 and TRBJ1-6): KAGVTQTPRYLIKTRGQQVTLSCSPISGHRSVSWYQQTPGQGLQFLFEYFSETQRNKGNFPGRFSGRQFSNSRSEMNVSTLELGDSALYLCASSLGGNNSPLHFGNGTRLTVT.